These T cell receptor beta chains were read from a single sample in a study of CD8 T cells in Susac syndrome. TCRdb re-analysed the immunoSEQ multiplex PCR reads in MiXCR, keeping a single row per CDR3 protein. The sample contains roughly 200,000 distinct CDR3 sequences, 75% to 95% of which appear only once. What was sequenced was CD4+ T cells from PBMCs. The receptors come from a human donor with Susac syndrome. CDR3s leave out the opening cysteine and the closing phenylalanine or tryptophan.

j_call,v_call,cdr3_aa
TRBJ1-2,TRBV28,ASSLQSSGDRPA
TRBJ2-1,TRBV18,ASSPGTANEQF
TRBJ1-3,TRBV6-1,ASIFDLAPGNTIY
TRBJ2-3,TRBV6-6,ASSYSRGRDTQY
TRBJ1-1,TRBV10-3,AISTVNTEAF
TRBJ2-1,TRBV30,AWGQGKGEQF
TRBJ2-3,TRBV28,ASSLSGLAGADTQY
TRBJ1-3,TRBV6-5,ASSPVGVSGNTIY
TRBJ2-3,TRBV11-3,ASSSSGTTDTQY
TRBJ1-2,TRBV29-1,SVGGGGGYT
TRBJ1-5,TRBV19,ASRDRGSQPQH
TRBJ2-2,TRBV20-1,SARVGGSGTGELF
TRBJ2-2,TRBV6-2/TRBV6-3,ASSLVLRGPHTGELF
TRBJ2-1,TRBV5-1,ASSPASSYNEQF
TRBJ2-2,TRBV9,ASSVVSGRAGELF
TRBJ2-3,TRBV5-6,ASSQWTSGEPDTQY
TRBJ1-4,TRBV7-9,ASSFSFGEKLF
TRBJ1-1,TRBV20-1,SAQDRAAF
TRBJ1-1,TRBV5-5,ASSLLALGLTEAF
TRBJ2-5,TRBV20-1,SAGGPRGRYQETQY
TRBJ2-5,TRBV20-1,SANQASGETQY
TRBJ1-2,TRBV6-5,ASSFGQLDYGYT
TRBJ2-7,TRBV28,ASSYKGQLYEQY
TRBJ2-3,TRBV2,ASTFQRDFTDTQY
TRBJ2-7,TRBV3-1,ASSQDLPSGTYEQY
TRBJ2-1,TRBV2,ASSQDCGRVLCEQF
TRBJ2-3,TRBV10-1,ASSESIVDRATDTQY
TRBJ2-1,TRBV6-5,ASSYSPTRVGYNEQF
TRBJ2-7,TRBV6-2/TRBV6-3,ASKRREGPYEQY
TRBJ2-1,TRBV6-2/TRBV6-3,ASIQGGNAYNEQF
TRBJ1-2,TRBV12-3/TRBV12-4,ASSLRAYYGYT
TRBJ2-7,TRBV6-1,ASSRGLAGGYEQY
TRBJ2-2,TRBV5-1,ASSSLARGTGELF
TRBJ2-3,TRBV2,ASSGLARRRTDTQY
TRBJ1-2,TRBV5-1,ASSWGTGRDGGYT
TRBJ2-7,TRBV6-5,ASRMPGPAYEQY
TRBJ1-5,TRBV20-1,SAITQANDQPQH
TRBJ1-3,TRBV7-9,ASSHSTGFTGNTIY
TRBJ2-5,TRBV29-1,SVAPKETQY
TRBJ2-1,TRBV20-1,SARTSGYGEQF
TRBJ2-1,TRBV27,ASSLGGGAWDEQF
TRBJ2-3,TRBV9,ASSVDSGRADTQY
TRBJ2-3,TRBV10-3,ASSSGGDTDTQY
TRBJ1-5,TRBV2,ASGPDRVGQPQH
TRBJ2-1,TRBV2,ASGALDGYNEQF
TRBJ1-1,TRBV12-3/TRBV12-4,ATGYRGETEAF
TRBJ2-7,TRBV30,AWSVSGNSYEQY
TRBJ2-5,TRBV30,AWSVRVLTETQY
TRBJ1-3,TRBV12-3/TRBV12-4,ASRPNGAGNTIY
TRBJ2-2,TRBV7-9,ASSSKNTGELF
TRBJ2-1,TRBV20-1,SASSGVHNEQF
TRBJ2-1,TRBV7-2,ASSLELAGVYNEQF
TRBJ2-2,TRBV5-4,ASSTRTGAGELF
TRBJ2-1,TRBV7-2,ASSLEWDEQF
TRBJ1-5,TRBV19,ASSIQGTRNQPQH
TRBJ2-4,TRBV12-3/TRBV12-4,ASSVKNIQY
TRBJ2-7,TRBV28,ASTLGGQGKLYEQY
TRBJ1-2,TRBV25-1,ASSGTGNYGYT
TRBJ1-6,TRBV7-2,ASSLIVGTRGSPLH